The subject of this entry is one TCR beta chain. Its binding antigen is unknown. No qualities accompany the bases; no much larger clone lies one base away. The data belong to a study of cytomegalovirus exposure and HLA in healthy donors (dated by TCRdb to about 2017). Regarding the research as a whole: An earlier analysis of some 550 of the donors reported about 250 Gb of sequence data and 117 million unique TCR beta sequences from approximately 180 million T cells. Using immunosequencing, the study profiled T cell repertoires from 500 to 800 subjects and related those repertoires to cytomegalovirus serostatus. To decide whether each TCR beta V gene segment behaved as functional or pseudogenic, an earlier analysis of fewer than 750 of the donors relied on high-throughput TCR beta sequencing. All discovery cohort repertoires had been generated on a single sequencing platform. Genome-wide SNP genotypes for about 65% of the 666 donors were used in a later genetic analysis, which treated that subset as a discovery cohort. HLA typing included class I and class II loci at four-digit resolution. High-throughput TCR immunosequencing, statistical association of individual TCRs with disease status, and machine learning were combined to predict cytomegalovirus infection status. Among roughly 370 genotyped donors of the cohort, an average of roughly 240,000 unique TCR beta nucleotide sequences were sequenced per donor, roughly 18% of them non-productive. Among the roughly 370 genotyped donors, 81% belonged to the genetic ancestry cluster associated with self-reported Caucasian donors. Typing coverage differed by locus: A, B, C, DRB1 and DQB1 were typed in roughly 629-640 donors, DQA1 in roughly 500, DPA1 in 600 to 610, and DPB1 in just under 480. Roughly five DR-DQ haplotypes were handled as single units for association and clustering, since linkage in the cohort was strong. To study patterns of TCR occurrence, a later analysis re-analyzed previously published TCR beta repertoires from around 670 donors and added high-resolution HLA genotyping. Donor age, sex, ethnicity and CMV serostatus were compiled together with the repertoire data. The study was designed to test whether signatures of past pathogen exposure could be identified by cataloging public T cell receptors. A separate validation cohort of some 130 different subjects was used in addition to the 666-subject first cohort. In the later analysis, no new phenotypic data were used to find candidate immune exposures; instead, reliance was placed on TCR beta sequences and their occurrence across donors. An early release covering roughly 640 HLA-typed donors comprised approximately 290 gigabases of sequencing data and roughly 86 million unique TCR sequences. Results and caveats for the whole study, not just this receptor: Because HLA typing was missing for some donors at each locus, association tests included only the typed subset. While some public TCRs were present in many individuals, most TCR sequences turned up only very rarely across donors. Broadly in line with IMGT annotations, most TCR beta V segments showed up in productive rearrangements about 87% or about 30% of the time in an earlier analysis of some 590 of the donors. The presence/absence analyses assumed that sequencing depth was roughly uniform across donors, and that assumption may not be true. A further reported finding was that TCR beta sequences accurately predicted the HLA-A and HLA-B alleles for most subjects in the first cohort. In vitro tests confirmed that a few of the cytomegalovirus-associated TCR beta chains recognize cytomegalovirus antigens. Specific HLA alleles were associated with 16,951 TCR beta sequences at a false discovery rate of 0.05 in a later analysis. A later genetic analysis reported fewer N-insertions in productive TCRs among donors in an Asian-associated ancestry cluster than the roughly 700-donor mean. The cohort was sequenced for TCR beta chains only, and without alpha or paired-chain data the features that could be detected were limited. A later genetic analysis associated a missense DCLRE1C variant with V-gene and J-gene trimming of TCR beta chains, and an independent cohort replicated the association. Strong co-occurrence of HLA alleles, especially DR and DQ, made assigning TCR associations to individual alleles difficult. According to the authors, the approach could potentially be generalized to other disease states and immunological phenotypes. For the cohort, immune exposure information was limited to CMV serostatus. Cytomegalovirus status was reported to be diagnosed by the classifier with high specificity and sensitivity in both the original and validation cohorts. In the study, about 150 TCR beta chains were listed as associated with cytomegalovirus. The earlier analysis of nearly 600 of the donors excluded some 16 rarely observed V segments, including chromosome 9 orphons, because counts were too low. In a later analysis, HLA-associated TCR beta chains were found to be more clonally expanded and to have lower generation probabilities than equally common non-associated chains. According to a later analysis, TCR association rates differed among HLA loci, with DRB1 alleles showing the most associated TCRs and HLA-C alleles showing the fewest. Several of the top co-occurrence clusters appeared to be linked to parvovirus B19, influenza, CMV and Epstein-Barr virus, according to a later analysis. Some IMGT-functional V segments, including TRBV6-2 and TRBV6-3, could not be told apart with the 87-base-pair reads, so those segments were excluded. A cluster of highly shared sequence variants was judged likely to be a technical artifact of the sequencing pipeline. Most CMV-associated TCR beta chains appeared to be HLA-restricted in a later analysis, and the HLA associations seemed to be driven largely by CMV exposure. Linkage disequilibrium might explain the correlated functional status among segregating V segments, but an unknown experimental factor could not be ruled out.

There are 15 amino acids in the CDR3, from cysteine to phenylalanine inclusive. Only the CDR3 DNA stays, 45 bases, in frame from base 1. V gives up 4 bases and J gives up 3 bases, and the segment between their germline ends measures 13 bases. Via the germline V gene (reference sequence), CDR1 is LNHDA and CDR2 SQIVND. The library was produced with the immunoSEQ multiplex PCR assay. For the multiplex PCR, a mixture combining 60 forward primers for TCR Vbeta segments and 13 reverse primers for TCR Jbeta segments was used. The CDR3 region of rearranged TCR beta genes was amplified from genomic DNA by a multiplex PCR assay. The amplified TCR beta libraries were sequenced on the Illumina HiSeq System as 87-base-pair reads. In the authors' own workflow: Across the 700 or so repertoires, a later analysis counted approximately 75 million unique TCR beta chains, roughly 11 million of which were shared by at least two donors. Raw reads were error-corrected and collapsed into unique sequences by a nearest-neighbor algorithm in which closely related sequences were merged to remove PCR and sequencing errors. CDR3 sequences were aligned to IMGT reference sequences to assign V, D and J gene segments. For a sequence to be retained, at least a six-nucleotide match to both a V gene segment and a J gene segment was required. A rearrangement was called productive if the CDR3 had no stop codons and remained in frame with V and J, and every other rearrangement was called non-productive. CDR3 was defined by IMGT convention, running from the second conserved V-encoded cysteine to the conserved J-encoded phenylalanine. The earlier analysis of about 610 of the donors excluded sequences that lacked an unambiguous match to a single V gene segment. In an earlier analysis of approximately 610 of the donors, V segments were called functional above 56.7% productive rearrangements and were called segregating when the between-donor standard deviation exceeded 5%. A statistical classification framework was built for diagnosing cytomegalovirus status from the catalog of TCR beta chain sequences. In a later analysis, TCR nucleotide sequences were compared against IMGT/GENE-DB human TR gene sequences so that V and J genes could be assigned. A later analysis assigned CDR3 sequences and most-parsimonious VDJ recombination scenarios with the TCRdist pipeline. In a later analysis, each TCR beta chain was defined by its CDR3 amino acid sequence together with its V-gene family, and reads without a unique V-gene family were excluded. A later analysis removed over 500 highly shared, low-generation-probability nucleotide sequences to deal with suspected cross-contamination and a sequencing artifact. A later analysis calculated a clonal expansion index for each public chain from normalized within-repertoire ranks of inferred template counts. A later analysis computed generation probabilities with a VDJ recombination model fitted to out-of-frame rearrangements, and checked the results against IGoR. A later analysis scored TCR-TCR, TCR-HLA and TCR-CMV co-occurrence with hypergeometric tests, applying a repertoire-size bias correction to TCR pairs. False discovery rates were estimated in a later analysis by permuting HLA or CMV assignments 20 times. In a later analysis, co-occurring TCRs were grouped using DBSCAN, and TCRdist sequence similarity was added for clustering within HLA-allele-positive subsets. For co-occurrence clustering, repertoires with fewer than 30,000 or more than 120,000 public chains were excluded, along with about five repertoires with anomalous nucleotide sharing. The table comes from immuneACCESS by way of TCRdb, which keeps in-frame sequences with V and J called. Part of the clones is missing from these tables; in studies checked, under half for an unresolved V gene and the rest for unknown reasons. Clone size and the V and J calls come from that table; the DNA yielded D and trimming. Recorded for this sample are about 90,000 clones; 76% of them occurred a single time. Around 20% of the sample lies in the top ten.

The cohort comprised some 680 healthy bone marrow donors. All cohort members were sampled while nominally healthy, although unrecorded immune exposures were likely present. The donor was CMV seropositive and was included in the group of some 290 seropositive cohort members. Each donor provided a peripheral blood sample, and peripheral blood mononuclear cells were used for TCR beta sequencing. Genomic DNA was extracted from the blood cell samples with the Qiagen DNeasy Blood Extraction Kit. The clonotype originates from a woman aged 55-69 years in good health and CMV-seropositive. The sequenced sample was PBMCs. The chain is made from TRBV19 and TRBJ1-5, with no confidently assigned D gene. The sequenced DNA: TGTGCCAGTAGTACCTCGCGCTTATTCAATCAGCCCCAGCATTTT. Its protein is CASSTSRLFNQPQHF.